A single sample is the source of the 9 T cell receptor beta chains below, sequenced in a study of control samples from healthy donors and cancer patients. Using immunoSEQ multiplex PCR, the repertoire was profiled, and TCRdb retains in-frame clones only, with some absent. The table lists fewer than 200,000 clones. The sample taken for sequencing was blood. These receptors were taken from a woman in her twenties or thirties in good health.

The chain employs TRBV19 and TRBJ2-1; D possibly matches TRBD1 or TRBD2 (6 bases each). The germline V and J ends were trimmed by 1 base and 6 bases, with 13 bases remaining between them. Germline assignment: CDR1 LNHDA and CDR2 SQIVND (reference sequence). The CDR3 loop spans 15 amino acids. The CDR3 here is CASSIGHREANEQFF. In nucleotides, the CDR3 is TGTGCCAGTAGTATAGGCCACAGGGAGGCCAATGAGCAGTTCTTC.

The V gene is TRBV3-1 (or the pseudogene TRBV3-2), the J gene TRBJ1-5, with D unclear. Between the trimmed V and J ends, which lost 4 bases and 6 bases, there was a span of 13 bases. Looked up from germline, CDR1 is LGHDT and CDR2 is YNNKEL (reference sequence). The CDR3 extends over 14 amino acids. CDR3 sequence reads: CASSRSKYGQPQHF. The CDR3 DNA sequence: TGTGCCAGCAGCCGTTCTAAGTATGGTCAGCCCCAGCATTTT.

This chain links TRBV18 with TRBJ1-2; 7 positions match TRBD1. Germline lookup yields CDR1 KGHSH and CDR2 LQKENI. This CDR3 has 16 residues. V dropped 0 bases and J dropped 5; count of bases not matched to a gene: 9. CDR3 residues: CASSPPGFTGVYGYTF. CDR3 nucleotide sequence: TGTGCCAGCTCACCACCGGGATTCACAGGGGTTTATGGCTACACCTTC.

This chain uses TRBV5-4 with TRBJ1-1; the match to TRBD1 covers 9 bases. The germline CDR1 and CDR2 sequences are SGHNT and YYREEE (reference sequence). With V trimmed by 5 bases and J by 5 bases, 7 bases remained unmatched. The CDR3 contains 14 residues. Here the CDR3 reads CASRTDRGRTEAFF. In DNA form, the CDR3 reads TGTGCCAGCAGGACCGACAGGGGGAGAACTGAAGCTTTCTTT.

The CDR3 here is CASSPTGSNTGELFF. The CDR3 DNA is TGTGCCAGCAGCCCTACAGGTTCGAACACCGGGGAGCTGTTTTTT. V usage is TRBV9 and J usage is TRBJ2-2, with D possibly matching TRBD1 (5 bases). Germline V CDR1 and CDR2: SGDLS, YYNGEE. Trimming took 4 bases from V and 0 from J, leaving 10 bases between them. The length of the CDR3 is 15 residues.

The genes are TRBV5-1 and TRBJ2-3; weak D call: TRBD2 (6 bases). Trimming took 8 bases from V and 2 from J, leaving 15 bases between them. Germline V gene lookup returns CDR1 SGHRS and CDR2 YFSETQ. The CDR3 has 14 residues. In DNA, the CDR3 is TGCGCCAGTCGGGAGTCGAGTAACACAGATACGCAGTATTTT. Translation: CASRESSNTDTQYF.

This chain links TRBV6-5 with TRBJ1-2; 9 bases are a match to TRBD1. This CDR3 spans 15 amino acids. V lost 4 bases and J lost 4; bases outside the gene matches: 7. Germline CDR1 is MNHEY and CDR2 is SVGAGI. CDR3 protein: CASSFPGQGTYGYTF. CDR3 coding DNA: TGTGCCAGCAGTTTTCCGGGACAGGGAACCTATGGCTACACCTTC.

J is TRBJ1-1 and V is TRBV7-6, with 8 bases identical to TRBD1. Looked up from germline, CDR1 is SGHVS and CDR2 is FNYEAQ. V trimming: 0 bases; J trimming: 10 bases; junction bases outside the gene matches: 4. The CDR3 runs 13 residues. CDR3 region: CASSLAQGAGAFF. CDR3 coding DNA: TGTGCCAGCAGCTTAGCCCAGGGGGCCGGAGCTTTCTTT.

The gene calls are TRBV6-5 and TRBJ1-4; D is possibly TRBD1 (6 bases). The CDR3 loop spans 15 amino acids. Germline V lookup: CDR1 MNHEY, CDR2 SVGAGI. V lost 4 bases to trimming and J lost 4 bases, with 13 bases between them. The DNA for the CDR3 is TGTGCCAGCAGTTCCCAGGGGCAGATTAATGAAAAACTGTTTTTT. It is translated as CASSSQGQINEKLFF.